A single sample gave rise to the 21 T cell receptor beta chains below, sequenced in a study of cytomegalovirus exposure and HLA in healthy donors (dated by TCRdb to the late 2010s). Library construction relied on the immunoSEQ multiplex PCR assay. The table comes from immuneACCESS by way of TCRdb, which keeps in-frame sequences with V and J called. Part of the clones is missing from these tables; in studies checked, under half for an unresolved V gene and the rest for unknown reasons. The sample has roughly 80,000 clones on record, 85% to 95% of them singletons. 0.67% of the sample rests with the top ten. Sequenced: PBMCs. The receptors derive from a man aged 18 to 29 in good health and CMV-seronegative.

The chain couples TRBV29-1 to TRBJ2-7; D ambiguous. The length of the CDR3 is 13 residues. Trimming took off 3 bases at V and 0 bases at J, with 9 bases between the two ends. Germline V gene data show CDR1 as SQVTM and CDR2 as ANQGSEA. CDR3 sequence: CSVDAPSSYEQYF. In nucleotides, the CDR3 is TGCAGCGTTGACGCCCCGAGCTCCTACGAGCAGTACTTC.

The chain joins TRBV29-1 to TRBJ2-7, with TRBD2 matching over 10 bases. The V gene end was trimmed by 5 bases and the J gene end by 7 bases; junction bases not matched to a gene: 14. Germline V CDR1 and CDR2: SQVTM, ANQGSEA. The CDR3 contains 15 residues. CDR3 DNA: TGCAGCGTTCTCCTCAGCGGGAGGGCCTTGGGTGAGCAGTACTTC. Its translation: CSVLLSGRALGEQYF.

The count of this clone is one. The J gene is TRBJ1-2, the V gene TRBV9; 9 bases fit TRBD1. This CDR3 is built from 16 residues. The V gene's germline CDR1 is SGDLS and CDR2 YYNGEE. The V gene end was trimmed by 5 bases and the J gene end by 3 bases; junction bases not matched to a gene: 11. The CDR3 DNA follows: TGTGCCAGCAGAGAAAGTAGGACAGGGGTAGACTATGGCTACACCTTC. Protein: CASRESRTGVDYGYTF.

The chain employs TRBV6-5 and TRBJ1-5, with unresolved D. V shed 2 bases and J shed 7 bases, with 9 bases lying between them. The CDR3 totals 13 residues. In germline, CDR1 is MNHEY, CDR2 SVGAGI. The CDR3 DNA reads TGTGCCAGCAGTTACGGCAGATGGCAGCCCCAGCATTTT. Its translation is CASSYGRWQPQHF.

The chain combines TRBV10-3 with TRBJ2-3, with 10 bases lining up with TRBD1. CDR1 and CDR2 (germline): ENHRY, SYGVKD. The length of the CDR3 is 16 residues. Unmatched junction bases numbered 8, after V lost 4 bases and J lost 4 bases. The DNA of the CDR3 is TGTGCCATCAGTGCAAGGACAGGGGGAAATTCAGATACGCAGTATTTT. This encodes CAISARTGGNSDTQYF.

This clone was seen more than once but under ten times. The chain uses TRBV7-2 and TRBJ1-1; maybe TRBD1 (5 bases). In germline, CDR1 is SGHTA, CDR2 FQGNSA. The CDR3 covers 16 residues. Trimming left V 0 bases short and J 1 base short, with 12 bases between. The CDR3 sequence: CASSLAWAGGNTEAFF. Here the CDR3 DNA reads TGTGCCAGCAGCTTAGCGTGGGCGGGGGGGAACACTGAAGCTTTCTTT.

The chain employs TRBV11-3 and TRBJ2-3, with TRBD1 matching over 9 bases. Germline lookup yields CDR1 SGHNT and CDR2 YENEEA. The CDR3 contains 15 residues. With V trimmed by 1 base and J by 6 bases, 5 bases remained unmatched. The CDR3: CASSLVGQGIDTQYF. CDR3 coding DNA: TGTGCCAGCAGCTTAGTCGGACAGGGGATCGATACGCAGTATTTT.

The chain employs TRBV6-1 and TRBJ2-7; 7 bases align to TRBD1. This CDR3 contains 16 residues. CDR1 is MNHNS and CDR2 is SASEGT in the germline V gene. Trimming at V came to 4 bases and at J to 4 bases, leaving 13 bases not matched to a gene. CDR3 nucleotide sequence: TGTGCCAGCAGTGTACCACCCCGGGACAGAGAGTACGAGCAGTACTTC. Protein: CASSVPPRDREYEQYF.

The chain couples TRBV15 to TRBJ1-1; no clear D gene. Germline CDR1 is LNHNV and CDR2 is YYDKDF (reference sequence). The V gene lost 0 bases and the J gene lost 6 bases, with 14 bases spanning the gap. The CDR3 sequence is 15 residues long. CDR3: CATSRDGGKGAEAFF. The CDR3 coding sequence is TGTGCCACCAGCAGAGATGGCGGAAAAGGAGCTGAAGCTTTCTTT.

This clone turned up a few times. J is TRBJ1-1 and V is TRBV4-2; maybe TRBD1 (5 bases). Germline V gives CDR1 LGHNA, CDR2 YNFKEQ. The CDR3 is 15 residues long. V was shortened by 0 bases and J by 6 bases, with 14 bases between the two germline ends. Here the CDR3 reads CASSQDLGGTAEAFF. The DNA for the CDR3 is TGTGCCAGCAGCCAAGATCTTGGCGGGACCGCTGAAGCTTTCTTT.

J is TRBJ2-1 and V is TRBV6-5, with 7 positions matching TRBD2. Germline V gives CDR1 MNHEY, CDR2 SVGAGI. Unmatched junction bases numbered 9, after V lost 9 bases and J lost 4 bases. There are 14 residues in the CDR3. CDR3 sequence: CASSSGASYNEQFF. The CDR3 nucleotides are TGTGCCAGTTCAAGCGGGGCGTCTTACAATGAGCAGTTCTTC.

This clone was observed once. CDR3 coding DNA: TGCGCCAGCAGCTTGGGAGAGAAAGGGCTAGGGACACAAGAGACCCAGTACTTC. It yields the protein CASSLGEKGLGTQETQYF. The chain is built from TRBV5-1 and TRBJ2-5; TRBD1 is a possible D gene (6 bases). The germline CDR1 and CDR2 sequences are SGHRS and YFSETQ. CDR3 length equals 18 residues. V dropped 0 bases and J dropped 2 bases, with 20 bases sitting between them.

The chain couples TRBV7-8 to TRBJ1-5; unclear D gene. The CDR3 totals 15 residues. The V end lost 7 bases, the J end lost 1 base, and 14 bases lay between the germline ends. Germline CDR1 SGHVS, CDR2 FQNEAQ. CDR3 DNA: TGTGCCAGCACCCTAGGAGACGGGAGCAATCAGCCCCAGCATTTT. This translates into CASTLGDGSNQPQHF.

This clone was recorded once. This sequence joins TRBV9 and TRBJ1-2, with 9 nucleotides matching TRBD1. V lost 0 bases and J lost 3; bases outside the gene matches: 9. The CDR3 consists of 17 residues. Germline V gene lookup returns CDR1 SGDLS and CDR2 YYNGEE. CDR3 region: CASSVGGQGIYHYGYTF. In DNA form, the CDR3 reads TGTGCCAGCAGCGTAGGGGGACAGGGAATTTACCACTATGGCTACACCTTC.

This rearrangement joins TRBV7-3 to TRBJ1-1, with 8 bases matching TRBD1. CDR3 length: 15 amino acids. Per germline, CDR1 SGHTA and CDR2 FQGTGA. After removal of 4 bases from V and 4 bases from J, the junction contained 8 bases not matched to a gene. DNA of the CDR3: TGTGCCAGCAGCTCCTCGCAGGGGGCCGTCACTGAAGCTTTCTTT. Encoded protein: CASSSSQGAVTEAFF.

The chain recombines TRBV10-3 with TRBJ2-2; 16 nucleotides match TRBD2. Germline CDR1 reads ENHRY; CDR2 reads SYGVKD. The CDR3 is 20 residues long. V lost 6 bases to trimming and J lost 0 bases; unmatched junction nucleotides: 10. The CDR3 DNA is TGTGCCATCAGCCAGTCGCCGGGACTAGCGGGGGGGGCGAACACCGGGGAGCTGTTTTTT. Translating gives CAISQSPGLAGGANTGELFF.

V and J are TRBV5-1 and TRBJ2-5; a possible D gene is TRBD2 (6 bases). V lost 4 bases and J 2 bases, leaving 12 bases between the germline ends. CDR3 size: 14 residues. Germline CDR1 reads SGHRS; CDR2 reads YFSETQ. In nucleotides, the CDR3 is TGCGCCAGCAGCACCGGGACTCTTCAAGAGACCCAGTACTTC. Amino acid sequence: CASSTGTLQETQYF. Complete variable domain (other parts from reference TRBV5-1 and TRBJ2-5): KAGVTQTPRYLIKTRGQQVTLSCSPISGHRSVSWYQQTPGQGLQFLFEYFSETQRNKGNFPGRFSGRQFSNSRSEMNVSTLELGDSALYLCASSTGTLQETQYFGPGTRLLVL.

The CDR3 protein is CASASVWPQHF. CDR3 nucleotide sequence: TGTGCCAGTGCCTCGGTGTGGCCCCAGCATTTT. The rearrangement joins TRBV19 to TRBJ1-5, with D unresolved. Germline loops: CDR1 LNHDA, CDR2 SQIVND (reference sequence). V gave up 8 bases and J gave up 9 bases, with 11 bases separating them. The CDR3 consists of 11 residues.

This clone appeared once. The gene calls are TRBV6-5 and TRBJ1-1; D call uncertain. There are 13 residues in the CDR3. V was pared by 3 bases and J by 1 base, with 6 bases between. Per the germline V gene, CDR1 is MNHEY and CDR2 is SVGAGI. CDR3 sequence reads: CASSYEGNTEAFF. Written as DNA, the CDR3 is TGTGCCAGCAGTTATGAGGGGAACACTGAAGCTTTCTTT.

This sequence joins TRBV6-1 and TRBJ2-1, with 11 positions matching TRBD2. CDR1 and CDR2 from the germline V gene are MNHNS and SASEGT. The CDR3 is made up of 17 amino acids. The V and J ends lost 2 bases and 5 bases, in that order; junction bases with no gene match: 8. Here the CDR3 DNA reads TGTGCCAGCAGTGAACCCATAGCGGGGGGGCGCAACAATGAGCAGTTCTTC. Protein product: CASSEPIAGGRNNEQFF.

This clone was observed once. The chain couples TRBV29-1 to TRBJ2-3; 14 positions match TRBD2. With 6 bases clipped from V and 4 bases from J, the junction kept 9 bases outside the gene matches. Germline V gives CDR1 SQVTM, CDR2 ANQGSEA. The CDR3 has 16 residues. The CDR3: CSVSGTSGSGADTQYF. CDR3 sequence (DNA): TGCAGCGTGTCCGGGACTAGCGGGAGCGGGGCAGATACGCAGTATTTT.